Each of the 27 T cell receptor beta chains below was sequenced from the same sample in a study of T cells in Graves' hyperthyroidism and ophthalmopathy. RNA transcripts were the template for amplifying TCR beta CDR3 regions. The study used the HTBI primer set for a first-round RT-PCR of the TCR CDR3. Each CDR3 protein gets one entry after TCRdb re-called the multiplex PCR reads with MiXCR. The table lists hundreds of thousands of distinct CDR3 sequences, roughly 14% of them singletons. The sequencing sample was made of blood. These receptors all come from a woman in her twenties or thirties with Graves' hyperthyroidism that later progressed to Graves' ophthalmopathy.

This clonotype was detected many times. This sequence joins TRBV11-2 and TRBJ1-1, with 8 bases lining up with TRBD1. J lost 3 bases, V lost 5 bases, and 11 bases had no gene match. Germline CDR1 and CDR2: SGHAT and FQNNGV. The CDR3 has 16 residues. The chain's CDR3 is CASSLYGQGGHTEAFF. DNA for the CDR3: TGTGCCAGCAGCCTATATGGACAGGGAGGGCACACTGAAGCTTTCTTT. Full variable domain (missing parts from reference TRBV11-2 and TRBJ1-1): EAGVAQSPRYKIIEKRQSVAFWCNPISGHATLYWYQQILGQGPKLLIQFQNNGVVDDSQLPKDRFSAERLKGVDSTLKIQPAKLEDSAVYLCASSLYGQGGHTEAFFGQGTRLTVV.

In this sample, this clonotype turned up many times. V gene TRBV28 combines with J gene TRBJ1-5; tentatively, D is TRBD1 (5 bases). The ends were cut back, 2 bases at V and 7 bases at J, with 15 bases in the middle. Germline CDR1 reads MDHEN; CDR2 reads SYDVKM. The CDR3 totals 15 residues. The CDR3 is CASSLRTGDGQPQHF. CDR3 nucleotides: TGTGCCAGCAGTTTAAGGACGGGGGATGGGCAGCCCCAGCATTTT.

This clonotype was counted between two and nine times. The chain joins TRBV5-4 to TRBJ2-6; 13 bases fit TRBD2. After removal of 4 bases from V and 0 bases from J, the junction contained 4 bases not matched to a gene. Germline-derived CDR1 and CDR2 are SGHNT and YYREEE (reference sequence). There are 18 residues in the CDR3. CDR3 protein: CASSLGLAGSSGANVLTF. The CDR3 DNA sequence: TGTGCCAGCAGCCTGGGACTAGCGGGAAGCTCTGGGGCCAACGTCCTGACTTTC.

This clonotype was observed many times. The chain employs TRBV30 and TRBJ1-1; D may be TRBD1 (5 bases). Germline V gene sequence: CDR1 GTSNPN, CDR2 SVGIG (reference sequence). V dropped 0 bases and J dropped 1 base, with 12 bases sitting between them. The length of the CDR3 is 15 residues. The CDR3 coding sequence is TGTGCCTGGAGTGTACGGGGGAGAAGGAACACTGAAGCTTTCTTT. Translated: CAWSVRGRRNTEAFF.

In its sample, this clonotype was seen a few times. This chain uses TRBV20-1 with TRBJ2-1; 9 nucleotides agree with TRBD1. The CDR3 has 11 amino acids. Germline-derived CDR1 and CDR2 are DFQATT and SNEGSKA (reference sequence). V shed 6 bases, J shed 12 bases, and the junction held 6 bases outside the gene matches. CDR3 loop: CSAPGQGWQFF. The CDR3 bases are TGCAGTGCCCCTGGACAGGGGTGGCAGTTCTTC.

This sequence joins TRBV6-5 and TRBJ1-2, with D maybe TRBD1 (5 bases). The V and J ends lost 0 bases and 3 bases respectively, with 11 bases between them. CDR1 and CDR2 (germline): MNHEY, SVGAGI. This CDR3 region has 15 residues. The CDR3 region is CASSYSQGFDYGYTF. CDR3 in DNA: TGTGCCAGCAGTTACTCTCAGGGCTTTGACTATGGCTACACCTTC.

This chain uses TRBV9 with TRBJ1-5, with unresolved D. Germline V gives CDR1 SGDLS, CDR2 YYNGEE. Trimming shortened V by 7 bases and J by 1 base, and 12 bases separated the two germline ends. The CDR3 loop spans 14 amino acids. Here the CDR3 reads CASADGFSNQPQHF. CDR3 coding DNA: TGTGCCAGCGCCGATGGTTTCAGCAATCAGCCCCAGCATTTT.

This chain connects TRBV19 to TRBJ2-3; D ambiguous. The V end was cut by 5 bases, the J end by 0 bases, with 9 bases between. The CDR3 extends over 14 amino acids. Per germline, CDR1 LNHDA and CDR2 SQIVND (reference sequence). Here the CDR3 reads CASSSWNSTDTQYF. DNA of the CDR3: TGTGCCAGTAGTTCCTGGAATAGCACAGATACGCAGTATTTT.

Many counts were recorded for this clonotype. The chain is built from TRBV10-3 and TRBJ1-1, with D unclear. The CDR3 totals 18 residues. CDR1 is ENHRY, CDR2 SYGVKD, per germline. V shed 0 bases and J shed 1 base, with 18 bases lying between them. The CDR3 DNA follows: TGTGCCATCAGTGAGTCACTAAGGCCGGCAGGCAGGAACACTGAAGCTTTCTTT. Translated, it gives CAISESLRPAGRNTEAFF.

At least ten counts were recorded for this clonotype. The chain is built from TRBV19 and TRBJ2-3; 13 nucleotides align to TRBD2. J was trimmed by 2 bases and V by 5 bases; bases with no gene match: 13. Germline lookup yields CDR1 LNHDA and CDR2 SQIVND (reference sequence). The CDR3 length is 19 residues. The CDR3 region is CASSRWTSGSLRPTDTQYF. The CDR3 DNA is TGTGCCAGTAGTCGATGGACTAGCGGGAGTCTCCGACCCACAGATACGCAGTATTTT.

This chain connects TRBV5-8 to TRBJ1-5, with unresolved D. CDR3 length equals 17 residues. V lost 0 bases and J lost 0, with 13 bases in between. Germline values: CDR1 SGHTS, CDR2 YDEGEE. The CDR3 DNA reads as TGTGCCAGCAGCTTGGCCGGGCGGACGGATAGCAATCAGCCCCAGCATTTT. Amino acid sequence: CASSLAGRTDSNQPQHF.

With respect to this clonotype: A clone one base away is much larger, so this may be a read error. V is TRBV7-2 and J is TRBJ2-1; the D is unclear. Trimming left V 8 bases short and J 10 bases short, with 18 bases between. CDR1 is SGHTA, CDR2 FQGNSA, per germline. The CDR3 is made up of 13 amino acids. The CDR3 DNA reads as TGTGCCAGCTTAGGAGCTCGGATCAACGAGCAGTTCTTC. It yields the protein CASLGARINEQFF.

This clonotype was counted a few times. The chain combines TRBV19 with TRBJ2-2, with unresolved D. Germline CDR1 and CDR2: LNHDA and SQIVND (reference sequence). CDR3 length: 15 amino acids. The V gene lost 0 bases and the J gene lost 4 bases, with 9 bases spanning the gap. The CDR3, as DNA: TGTGCCAGTAGTATAGAGGCTAGTCGCACCGGGGAGCTGTTTTTT. Its protein product is CASSIEASRTGELFF.

This clonotype was picked up many times. J is TRBJ1-6 and V is TRBV14; D gene uncertain. CDR3 size: 12 residues. Germline V gene data show CDR1 as SGHDN and CDR2 as FVKESK. V lost 1 base to trimming and J lost 8 bases, with 3 bases between them. This CDR3 is CASSQVDSPLHF. CDR3 sequence (DNA): TGTGCCAGCAGCCAAGTCGATTCACCCCTCCACTTT.

The chain carries TRBV19 and TRBJ2-4; D not certain. Germline V gene sequence: CDR1 LNHDA, CDR2 SQIVND (reference sequence). This CDR3 region has 14 residues. Trimming took 2 bases from V and 7 from J, leaving 12 bases between them. CDR3 amino acids: CASSIRSSSNIQYF. CDR3 sequence (DNA): TGTGCCAGTAGTATACGTAGTAGCTCGAACATTCAGTACTTC.

This clonotype has just a few counts. The chain is built from TRBV9 and TRBJ1-3; 10 nucleotides align to TRBD1. Trimming took 3 bases from V and 0 from J; bases not matched to a gene: 6. The CDR3 is made up of 17 amino acids. Germline assignment: CDR1 SGDLS and CDR2 YYNGEE. CDR3 in amino acids: CASSAGGDRGSGNTIYF. CDR3 in DNA: TGTGCCAGCAGCGCCGGGGGGGACAGGGGCTCTGGAAACACCATATATTTT.

This clonotype has more than one count but fewer than ten. The V call is TRBV7-9, the J call TRBJ1-4; D is uncertain. CDR1 SEHNR and CDR2 FQNEAQ come from the germline V gene (reference sequence). V dropped 5 bases and J dropped 6 bases, with 16 bases sitting between them. The CDR3 has 15 amino acids. The CDR3 sequence: CASSQSTGWHEKLFF. CDR3 coding DNA: TGTGCCAGCAGCCAATCGACGGGATGGCATGAAAAACTGTTTTTT.

The CDR3 coding sequence is TGTGCCAGCAGCCATAGCACCTGGGGTTCCTACGAGCAGTACTTC. Protein sequence: CASSHSTWGSYEQYF. The genes are TRBV3-1 and TRBJ2-7; the D is unclear. Germline CDR1 is LGHDT and CDR2 is YNNKEL (reference sequence). The V end was cut by 3 bases, the J end by 1 base, with 13 bases between. The CDR3 has 15 residues.

This chain uses TRBV7-3 with TRBJ2-3; 7 nucleotides match TRBD2. The junction had 13 bases not matched to a gene; V was cut back by 5 bases and J by 5 bases. Germline V gene sequence: CDR1 SGHTA, CDR2 FQGTGA. This CDR3 comprises 16 residues. DNA of the CDR3: TGTGCCAGCAGCCGGGGGGTTGGGGCGATAGGAGATACGCAGTATTTT. Translating it yields CASSRGVGAIGDTQYF.

This clonotype was observed at least ten times. The rearrangement links TRBV2 to TRBJ1-2; unclear D gene. V was cut by 4 bases and J by 8 bases, with 8 bases left in between. This CDR3 comprises 11 residues. Germline V CDR1 and CDR2: SNHLY, FYNNEI. The CDR3 bases are TGTGCCAGCAGTGTCGTAGGAGGCTACACCTTC. As protein: CASSVVGGYTF.

The rearrangement joins TRBV24-1 to TRBJ2-5, with D perhaps matching TRBD1 (6 bases). Trimming left V 0 bases short and J 0 bases short, with 13 bases between. The germline gives CDR1 KGHDR, CDR2 SFDVKD. The CDR3 totals 17 residues. CDR3 loop: CATSDLSSDSYQETQYF. CDR3 sequence (DNA): TGTGCCACCAGTGATTTGTCCTCGGACAGCTACCAAGAGACCCAGTACTTC.

This clonotype has ten or more counts. The chain uses TRBV11-3 and TRBJ2-6, with D possibly matching TRBD1 (5 bases). This CDR3 comprises 15 residues. From germline, CDR1 is SGHNT and CDR2 YENEEA. The V end lost 5 bases, the J end lost 7 bases, and 15 bases lay between the germline ends. The chain's CDR3 is CASSLQGASANVLTF. In nucleotides, the CDR3 is TGTGCCAGCAGCCTCCAAGGGGCCTCAGCCAACGTCCTGACTTTC.

This clonotype has at least ten counts. The V gene is TRBV12-3 or TRBV12-4, the J gene TRBJ2-1; D may be TRBD2 (6 bases). Trimming pared 7 bases from V and 10 bases from J, leaving 17 bases between. This CDR3 comprises 13 residues. The CDR3 DNA reads as TGTGCCAGCATTCTCCTAGGAGGAGGGGAGCAGTTCTTC. Amino acid sequence: CASILLGGGEQFF.

This clonotype was seen repeatedly, ten times or more. V usage is TRBV5-6 and J usage is TRBJ2-2; unclear D gene. The CDR3 has 16 residues. CDR1 and CDR2 (germline): SGHDT, YYEEEE. V lost 1 base and J 0 bases, leaving 10 bases between the germline ends. The CDR3 reads CASSLLILANTGELFF. The CDR3 DNA is TGTGCCAGCAGCTTGTTGATTCTCGCGAACACCGGGGAGCTGTTTTTT.

This clonotype was detected only a few times. The chain recombines TRBV4-1 with TRBJ1-2; D possibly corresponds to TRBD1 (5 bases). CDR1 and CDR2 from the germline V gene are MGHRA and YSYEKL. The CDR3 is made up of 14 amino acids. Trimming took 3 bases from V and 8 from J, leaving 16 bases between them. This CDR3 is CASSHGALSWGYTF. CDR3 DNA sequence: TGCGCCAGCAGCCATGGGGCCTTAAGTTGGGGCTACACCTTC.

On this clonotype: A much larger clone is a single base away; this may be a read error. The chain employs TRBV6-2 or TRBV6-3 and TRBJ2-5; 7 nucleotides match TRBD1. CDR1 is MNHEY and CDR2 is SVGEGT in the germline V gene. The CDR3 totals 15 residues. The CDR3 here is CAGSNEPQGEETQYF. The CDR3, as DNA: TGTGCCGGCAGTAACGAGCCCCAGGGGGAGGAGACCCAGTACTTC.

This clonotype has at least ten counts. The V and J genes are TRBV29-1 and TRBJ2-3; D tentatively fits TRBD1 or TRBD2 (5 bases each). Germline-derived CDR1 and CDR2 are SQVTM and ANQGSEA. This CDR3 spans 14 amino acids. Trimming took off 6 bases at V and 2 bases at J, with 15 bases between the two ends. CDR3: CSVTFGAFTDTQYF. The CDR3 DNA reads as TGCAGCGTCACCTTCGGGGCTTTCACAGATACGCAGTATTTT.